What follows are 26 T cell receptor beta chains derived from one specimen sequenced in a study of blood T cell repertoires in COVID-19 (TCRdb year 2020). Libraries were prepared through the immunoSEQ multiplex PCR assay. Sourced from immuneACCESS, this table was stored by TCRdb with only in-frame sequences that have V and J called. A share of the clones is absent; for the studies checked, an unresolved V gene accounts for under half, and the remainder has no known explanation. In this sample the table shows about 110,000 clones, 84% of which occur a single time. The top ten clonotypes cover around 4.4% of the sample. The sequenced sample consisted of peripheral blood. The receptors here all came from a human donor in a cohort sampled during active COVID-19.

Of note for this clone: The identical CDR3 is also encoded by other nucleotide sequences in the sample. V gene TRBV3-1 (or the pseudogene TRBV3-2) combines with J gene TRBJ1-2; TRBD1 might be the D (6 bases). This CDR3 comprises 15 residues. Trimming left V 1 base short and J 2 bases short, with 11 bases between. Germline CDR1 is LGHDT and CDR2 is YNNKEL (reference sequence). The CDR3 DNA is TGTGCCAGCAGCCAAGGGGGAGGGGGAAACTATGGCTACACCTTC. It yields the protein CASSQGGGGNYGYTF.

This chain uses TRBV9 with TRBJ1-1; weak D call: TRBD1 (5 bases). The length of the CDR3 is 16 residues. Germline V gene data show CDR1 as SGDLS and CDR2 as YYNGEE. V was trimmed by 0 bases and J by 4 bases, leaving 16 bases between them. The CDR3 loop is CASSVVRVEGSTEAFF. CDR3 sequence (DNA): TGTGCCAGCAGCGTAGTTAGGGTGGAGGGGAGCACTGAAGCTTTCTTT.

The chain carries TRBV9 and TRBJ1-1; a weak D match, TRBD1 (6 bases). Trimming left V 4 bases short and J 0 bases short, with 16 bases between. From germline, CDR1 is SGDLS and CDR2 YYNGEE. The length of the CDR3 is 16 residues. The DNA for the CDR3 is TGTGCCAGCAGCCTCATGGGGACACATATGAACACTGAAGCTTTCTTT. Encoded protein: CASSLMGTHMNTEAFF. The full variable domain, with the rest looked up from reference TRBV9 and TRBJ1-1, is DSGVTQTPKHLITATGQRVTLRCSPRSGDLSVYWYQQSLDQGLQFLIQYYNGEERAKGNILERFSAQQFPDLHSELNLSSLELGDSALYFCASSLMGTHMNTEAFFGQGTRLTVV.

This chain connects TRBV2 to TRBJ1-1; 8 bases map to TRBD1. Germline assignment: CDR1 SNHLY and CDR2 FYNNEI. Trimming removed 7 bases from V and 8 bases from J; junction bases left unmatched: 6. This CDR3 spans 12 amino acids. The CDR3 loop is CASMVAGGEAFF. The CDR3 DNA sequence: TGTGCCAGCATGGTGGCAGGGGGCGAAGCTTTCTTT.

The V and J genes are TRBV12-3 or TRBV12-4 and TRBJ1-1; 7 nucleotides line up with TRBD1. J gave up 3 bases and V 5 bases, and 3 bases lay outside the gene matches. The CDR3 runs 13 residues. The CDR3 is CASSNTGDTEAFF. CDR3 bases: TGTGCCAGCAGTAATACAGGGGACACTGAAGCTTTCTTT.

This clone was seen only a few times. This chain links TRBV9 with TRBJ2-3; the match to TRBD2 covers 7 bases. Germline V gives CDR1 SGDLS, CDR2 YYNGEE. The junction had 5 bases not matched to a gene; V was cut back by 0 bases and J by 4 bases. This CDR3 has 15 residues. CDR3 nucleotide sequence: TGTGCCAGCAGCGTAGGGGAGGGCCCGGCAGATACGCAGTATTTT. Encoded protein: CASSVGEGPADTQYF.

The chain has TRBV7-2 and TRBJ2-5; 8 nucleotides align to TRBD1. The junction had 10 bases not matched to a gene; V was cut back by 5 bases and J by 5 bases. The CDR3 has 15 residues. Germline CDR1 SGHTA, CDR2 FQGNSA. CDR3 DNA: TGTGCCAGCAGCCTTCAGGGGGCCCAAGGGGAGACCCAGTACTTC. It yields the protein CASSLQGAQGETQYF.

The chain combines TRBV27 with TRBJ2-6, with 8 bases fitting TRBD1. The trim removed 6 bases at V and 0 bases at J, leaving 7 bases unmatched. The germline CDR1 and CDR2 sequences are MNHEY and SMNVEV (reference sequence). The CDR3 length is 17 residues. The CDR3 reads CASSPRTGSSGANVLTF. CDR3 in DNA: TGTGCCAGCAGCCCTCGGACAGGGAGCTCTGGGGCCAACGTCCTGACTTTC.

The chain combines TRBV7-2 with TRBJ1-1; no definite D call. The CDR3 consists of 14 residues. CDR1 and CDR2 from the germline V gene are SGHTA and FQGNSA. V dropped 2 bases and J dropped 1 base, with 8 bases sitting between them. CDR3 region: CASSLLGGNTEAFF. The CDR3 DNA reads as TGTGCCAGCAGCTTACTGGGAGGGAACACTGAAGCTTTCTTT. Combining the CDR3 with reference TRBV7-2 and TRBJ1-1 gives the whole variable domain GAGVSQSPSNKVTEKGKDVELRCDPISGHTALYWYRQSLGQGLEFLIYFQGNSAPDKSGLPSDRFSAERTGGSVSTLTIQRTQQEDSAVYLCASSLLGGNTEAFFGQGTRLTVV.

Written as DNA, the CDR3 is TGTGCCAGCAGGAAATTTACAGGATTCACAGATACGCAGTATTTT. This codes for CASRKFTGFTDTQYF. This chain connects TRBV27 to TRBJ2-3; D may be TRBD1 (5 bases). CDR1 and CDR2 from the germline V gene are MNHEY and SMNVEV (reference sequence). The CDR3 totals 15 residues. Trimming pared 6 bases from V and 2 bases from J, leaving 15 bases between.

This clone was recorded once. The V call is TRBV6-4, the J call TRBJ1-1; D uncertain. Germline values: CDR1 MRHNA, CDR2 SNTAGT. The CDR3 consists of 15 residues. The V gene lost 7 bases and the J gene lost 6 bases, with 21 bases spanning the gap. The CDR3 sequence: CASILNSAPRAEAFF. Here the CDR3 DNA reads TGTGCCAGCATCTTGAATTCCGCCCCCCGGGCTGAAGCTTTCTTT.

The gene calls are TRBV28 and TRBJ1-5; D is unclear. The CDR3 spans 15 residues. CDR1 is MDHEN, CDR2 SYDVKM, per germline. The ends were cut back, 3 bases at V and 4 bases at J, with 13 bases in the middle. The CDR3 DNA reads TGTGCCAGCAGTTTGTACTTGTCCGCGAATCAGCCCCAGCATTTT. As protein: CASSLYLSANQPQHF.

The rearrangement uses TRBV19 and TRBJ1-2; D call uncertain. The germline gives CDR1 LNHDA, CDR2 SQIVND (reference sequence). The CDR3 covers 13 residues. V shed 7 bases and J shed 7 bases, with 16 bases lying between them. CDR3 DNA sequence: TGTGCCAGTACTACACCGGCGGGGTCTGGCTACACCTTC. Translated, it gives CASTTPAGSGYTF.

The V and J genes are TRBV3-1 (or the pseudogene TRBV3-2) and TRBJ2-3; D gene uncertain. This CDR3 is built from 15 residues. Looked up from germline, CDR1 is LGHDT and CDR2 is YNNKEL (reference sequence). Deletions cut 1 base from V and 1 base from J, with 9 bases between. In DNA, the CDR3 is TGTGCCAGCAGCCAAGGTCTTCGAGGCACAGATACGCAGTATTTT. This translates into CASSQGLRGTDTQYF.

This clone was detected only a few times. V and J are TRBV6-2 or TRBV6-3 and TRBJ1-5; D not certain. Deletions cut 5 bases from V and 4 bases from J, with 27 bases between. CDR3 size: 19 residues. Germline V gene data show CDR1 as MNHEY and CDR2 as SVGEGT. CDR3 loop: CASSLTTGVGAWGNQPQHF. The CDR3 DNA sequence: TGTGCCAGCAGTCTTACGACCGGGGTTGGTGCCTGGGGAAATCAGCCCCAGCATTTT.

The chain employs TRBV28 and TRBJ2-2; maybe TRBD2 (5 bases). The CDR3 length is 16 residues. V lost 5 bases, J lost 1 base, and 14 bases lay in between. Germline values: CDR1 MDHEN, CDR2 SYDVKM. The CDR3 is CASSPQPGRNTGELFF. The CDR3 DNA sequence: TGTGCCAGCAGTCCCCAACCGGGGAGGAACACCGGGGAGCTGTTTTTT.

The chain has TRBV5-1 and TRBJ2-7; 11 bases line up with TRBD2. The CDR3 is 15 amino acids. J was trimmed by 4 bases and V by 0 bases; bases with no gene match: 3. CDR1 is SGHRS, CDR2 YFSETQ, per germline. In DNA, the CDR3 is TGCGCCAGCAGCTTGGACGGGACTAGCGGATACGAGCAGTACGTC. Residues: CASSLDGTSGYEQYV.

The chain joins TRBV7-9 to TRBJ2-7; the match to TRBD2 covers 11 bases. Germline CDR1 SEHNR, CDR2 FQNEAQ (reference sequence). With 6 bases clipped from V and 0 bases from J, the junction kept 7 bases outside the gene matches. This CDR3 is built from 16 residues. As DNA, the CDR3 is TGTGCCAGCAGTCGAGGGACTAGCGGCAGCTCCTACGAGCAGTACGTC. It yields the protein CASSRGTSGSSYEQYV.

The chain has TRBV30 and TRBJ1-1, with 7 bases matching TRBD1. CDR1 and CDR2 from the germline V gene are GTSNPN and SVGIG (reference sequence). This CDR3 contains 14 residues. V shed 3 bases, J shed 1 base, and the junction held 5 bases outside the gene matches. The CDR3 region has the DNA TGTGCCTGGAGCCCGGGACAGTCGAACACTGAAGCTTTCTTT. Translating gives CAWSPGQSNTEAFF.

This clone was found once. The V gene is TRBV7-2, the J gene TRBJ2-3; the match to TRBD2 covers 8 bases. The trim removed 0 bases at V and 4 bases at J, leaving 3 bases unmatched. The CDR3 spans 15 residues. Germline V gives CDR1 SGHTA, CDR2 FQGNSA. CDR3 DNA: TGTGCCAGCAGCTTAGCGCCAGCGGGAGCAGATACGCAGTATTTT. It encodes CASSLAPAGADTQYF.

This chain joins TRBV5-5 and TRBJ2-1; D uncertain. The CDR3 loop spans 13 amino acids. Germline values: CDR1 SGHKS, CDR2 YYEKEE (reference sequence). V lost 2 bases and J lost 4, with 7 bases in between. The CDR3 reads CASSLNSYNEQFF. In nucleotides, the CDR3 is TGTGCCAGCAGCTTAAATAGTTACAATGAGCAGTTCTTC.

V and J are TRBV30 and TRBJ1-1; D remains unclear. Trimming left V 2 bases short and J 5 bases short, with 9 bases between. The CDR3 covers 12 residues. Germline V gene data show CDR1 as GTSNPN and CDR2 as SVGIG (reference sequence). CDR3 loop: CAWSSRGTEAFF. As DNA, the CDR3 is TGTGCCTGGAGTTCAAGAGGAACTGAAGCTTTCTTT. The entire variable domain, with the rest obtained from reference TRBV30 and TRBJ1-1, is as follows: SQTIHQWPATLVQPVGSPLSLECTVEGTSNPNLYWYRQAAGRGLQLLFYSVGIGQISSEVPQNLSASRPQDRQFILSSKKLLLSDSGFYLCAWSSRGTEAFFGQGTRLTVV.

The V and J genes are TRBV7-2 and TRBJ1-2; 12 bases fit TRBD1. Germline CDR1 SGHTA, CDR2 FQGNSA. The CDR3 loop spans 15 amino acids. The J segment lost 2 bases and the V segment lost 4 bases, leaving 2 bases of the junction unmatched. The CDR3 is CASSWGQGANYGYTF. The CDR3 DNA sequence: TGTGCCAGCAGCTGGGGACAGGGGGCGAACTATGGCTACACCTTC.

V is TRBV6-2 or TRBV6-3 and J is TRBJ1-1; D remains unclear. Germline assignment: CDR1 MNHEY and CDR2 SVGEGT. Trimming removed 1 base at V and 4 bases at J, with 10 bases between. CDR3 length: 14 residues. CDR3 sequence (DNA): TGTGCCAGCAGTTACTTTGACCAGGCCACTGAAGCTTTCTTT. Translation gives CASSYFDQATEAFF.

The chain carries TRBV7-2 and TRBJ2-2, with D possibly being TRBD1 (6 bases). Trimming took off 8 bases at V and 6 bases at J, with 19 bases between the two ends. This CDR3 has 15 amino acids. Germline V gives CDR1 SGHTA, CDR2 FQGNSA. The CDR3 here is CASRKTTGLAGELFF. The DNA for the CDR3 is TGTGCCAGCCGCAAAACTACAGGGTTGGCCGGGGAGCTGTTTTTT.

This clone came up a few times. The CDR3 DNA sequence: TGTGCCCTAAGTCAACAGGGCCGGGGCAATCAGCCCCAGCATTTT. Amino acids: CALSQQGRGNQPQHF. The rearrangement uses TRBV30 and TRBJ1-5; perhaps TRBD1 as D (6 bases). V was shortened by 8 bases and J by 2 bases, with 19 bases between the two germline ends. This CDR3 is built from 15 residues. Germline CDR1 is GTSNPN and CDR2 is SVGIG (reference sequence).